The 11 T cell receptor beta chains in this list originate from one sample, sequenced in a study of glioma-infiltrating T cells. Amplification of TCR alpha and beta CDR3 regions from RNA used iRepertoire nested multiplex PCR. TCRdb reprocessed the multiplex PCR reads via MiXCR and lists one record per CDR3 protein. The sample carries 300,000 to 450,000 distinct CDR3 sequences, about two fifths recorded once. The sample was glioma tissue, nonneoplastic brain tissue, or PBMCs (not recorded which). All receptors come from a human donor with low-grade glioma or glioblastoma, undergoing nonglioma brain surgery, or in good health (not recorded which).

This clonotype appeared once. A much larger clone lies one base from this, so it may be a read error. The chain employs TRBV28 and TRBJ1-4; TRBD1 matches 8 bases. The length of the CDR3 is 15 residues. Germline V gene lookup returns CDR1 MDHEN and CDR2 SYDVKM. The J segment lost 1 base and the V segment lost 4 bases, leaving 2 bases of the junction unmatched. The CDR3 loop is CASSSTGGTNEKLFF. The CDR3 DNA sequence: TGTGCCAGCAGTTCCACAGGGGGAACTAATGAAAAACTGTTTTTT.

This chain joins TRBV2 and TRBJ1-5; TRBD1 matches at 9 bases. This CDR3 is built from 19 residues. Trimming took 1 base from V and 0 from J; bases not matched to a gene: 10. CDR1 and CDR2 from the germline V gene are SNHLY and FYNNEI. CDR3 loop: CASSEDRTGARYSNQPQHF. In DNA, the CDR3 is TGTGCCAGCAGTGAAGATAGGACAGGGGCCCGCTATAGCAATCAGCCCCAGCATTTT.

This clonotype was observed a few times. V usage is TRBV28 and J usage is TRBJ1-1; D possibly corresponds to TRBD1 (6 bases). V was trimmed by 1 base and J by 4 bases, leaving 13 bases between them. Germline values: CDR1 MDHEN, CDR2 SYDVKM. The CDR3 loop spans 15 amino acids. CDR3 DNA: TGTGCCAGCAGTTTATTGGGGGGCTGGGGCACTGAAGCTTTCTTT. Encoded protein: CASSLLGGWGTEAFF.

The V call is TRBV7-2, the J call TRBJ2-7, with D perhaps TRBD1 (7 bases). V lost 3 bases, J lost 4 bases, and 13 bases lay in between. The CDR3 contains 14 residues. Germline V CDR1 and CDR2: SGHTA, FQGNSA. The CDR3 DNA follows: TGTGCCAGCAGCTTTAATGCAGGGGGGTACGAGCAGTACTTC. Its protein is CASSFNAGGYEQYF.

The genes are TRBV7-2 and TRBJ2-1; 9 bases agree with TRBD2. The CDR3 loop spans 17 amino acids. V shed 2 bases, J shed 5 bases, and the junction held 10 bases outside the gene matches. Germline values: CDR1 SGHTA, CDR2 FQGNSA. This CDR3 is CASSLRGGGGGNNEQFF. The CDR3 DNA reads TGTGCCAGCAGCTTACGCGGGGGGGGGGGGGGAAACAATGAGCAGTTCTTC.

This clonotype was counted a few times. The CDR3 loop is CASSHQGEKLFF. The CDR3 DNA reads TGTGCCAGTAGCCATCAAGGAGAAAAACTGTTTTTT. The rearrangement joins TRBV19 to TRBJ1-4; D unclear. V lost 6 bases and J lost 8, with 10 bases in between. Germline CDR1 LNHDA, CDR2 SQIVND (reference sequence). There are 12 residues in the CDR3.

This clonotype came up a few times. A much larger clonotype is one base distant, so this may be a read error. The chain couples TRBV6-2 or TRBV6-3 to TRBJ2-1; a possible D gene is TRBD2 (6 bases). Germline V CDR1 and CDR2: MNHEY, SVGEGT. Trimming left V 2 bases short and J 6 bases short, with 17 bases between. CDR3 size: 16 residues. Here the CDR3 reads CASSYRAVEGGNEQFF. CDR3 DNA sequence: TGTGCCAGCAGTTACCGGGCGGTAGAGGGAGGCAATGAGCAGTTCTTC.

This chain connects TRBV19 to TRBJ1-5; a possible D gene is TRBD1 (5 bases). This CDR3 spans 16 amino acids. Germline CDR1 reads LNHDA; CDR2 reads SQIVND (reference sequence). Trimming took 6 bases from V and 3 from J, leaving 18 bases between them. CDR3 region: CASSGTLRPVNQPQHF. The CDR3, as DNA: TGTGCCAGTAGCGGGACCCTTCGCCCGGTCAATCAGCCCCAGCATTTT.

A few counts support this clonotype. V usage is TRBV14 and J usage is TRBJ2-7; tentatively, D is TRBD2 (5 bases). Trimming stripped 3 bases from V and 0 bases from J, with 9 bases between. CDR1 SGHDN and CDR2 FVKESK come from the germline V gene. This CDR3 region has 14 residues. CDR3 DNA: TGTGCCAGCAGCCATCGGGATAGCTCCTACGAGCAGTACTTC. Amino acids: CASSHRDSSYEQYF.

This clonotype has a handful of counts. V is TRBV4-2 and J is TRBJ2-1, with TRBD2 matching over 9 bases. Unmatched junction bases numbered 10, after V lost 0 bases and J lost 4 bases. Germline CDR1 reads LGHNA; CDR2 reads YNFKEQ. The CDR3 has 18 residues. In DNA, the CDR3 is TGTGCCAGCAGCCAAGAAGGTAGCGGGAGTACGAGATACAATGAGCAGTTCTTC. As protein: CASSQEGSGSTRYNEQFF.

In this sample, this clonotype turned up a few times. The chain carries TRBV28 and TRBJ2-7; TRBD1 matches at 7 bases. Germline V gene data show CDR1 as MDHEN and CDR2 as SYDVKM. The CDR3 length is 14 residues. The ends lost 7 bases at V and 7 bases at J; junction bases unmatched: 13. Here the CDR3 DNA reads TGTGCCAGCAACGTCGACAGGGTACCAAGGGAGCAGTACTTC. It yields the protein CASNVDRVPREQYF. Complete variable domain (other parts from reference TRBV28 and TRBJ2-7): DVKVTQSSRYLVKRTGEKVFLECVQDMDHENMFWYRQDPGLGLRLIYFSYDVKMKEKGDIPEGYSVSREKKERFSLILESASTNQTSMYLCASNVDRVPREQYFGPGTRLTVT.